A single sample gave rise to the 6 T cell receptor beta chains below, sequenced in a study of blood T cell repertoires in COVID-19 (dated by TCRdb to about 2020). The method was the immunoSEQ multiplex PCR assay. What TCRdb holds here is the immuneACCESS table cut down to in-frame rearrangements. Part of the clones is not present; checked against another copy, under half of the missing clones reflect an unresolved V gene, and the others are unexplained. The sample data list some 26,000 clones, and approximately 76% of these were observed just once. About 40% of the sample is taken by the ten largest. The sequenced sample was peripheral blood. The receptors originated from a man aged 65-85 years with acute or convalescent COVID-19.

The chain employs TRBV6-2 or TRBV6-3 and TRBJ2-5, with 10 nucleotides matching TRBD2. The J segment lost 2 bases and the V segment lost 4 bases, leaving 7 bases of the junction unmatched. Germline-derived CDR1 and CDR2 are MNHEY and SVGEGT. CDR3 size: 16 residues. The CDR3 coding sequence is TGTGCCAGCAGTTTAAGGCGGACTAGCGGACAAGAGACCCAGTACTTC. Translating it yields CASSLRRTSGQETQYF.

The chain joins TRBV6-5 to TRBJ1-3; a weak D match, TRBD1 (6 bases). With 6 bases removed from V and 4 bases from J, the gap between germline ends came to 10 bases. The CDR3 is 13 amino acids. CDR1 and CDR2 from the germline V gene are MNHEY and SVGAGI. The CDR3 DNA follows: TGTGCCAGCAGGGTGGACAGCGGAAACACCATATATTTT. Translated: CASRVDSGNTIYF.

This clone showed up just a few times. CDR3 coding DNA: TGTGCCAGCAGTTACGACCCTAGCGGGAGGGCCGAAGATACGCAGTATTTT. Translating it yields CASSYDPSGRAEDTQYF. The V call is TRBV6-2 or TRBV6-3, the J call TRBJ2-3, with 12 bases lining up with TRBD2. V lost 2 bases, J lost 5 bases, and 8 bases stayed unmatched. The germline V gene encodes CDR1 MNHEY and CDR2 SVGEGT. There are 17 residues in the CDR3.

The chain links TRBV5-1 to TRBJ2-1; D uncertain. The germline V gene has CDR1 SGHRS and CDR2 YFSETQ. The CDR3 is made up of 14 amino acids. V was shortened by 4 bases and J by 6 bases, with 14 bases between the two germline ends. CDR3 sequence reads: CASSPQYSSNEQFF. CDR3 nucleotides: TGCGCCAGCAGCCCCCAGTATTCTAGCAATGAGCAGTTCTTC.

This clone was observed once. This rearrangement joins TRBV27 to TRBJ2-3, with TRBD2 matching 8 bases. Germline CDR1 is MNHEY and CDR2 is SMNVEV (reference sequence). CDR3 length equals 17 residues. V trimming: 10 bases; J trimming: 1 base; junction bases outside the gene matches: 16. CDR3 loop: CATRGTGRALGTDTQYF. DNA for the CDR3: TGTGCCACCCGAGGCACCGGGAGGGCCCTCGGCACAGATACGCAGTATTTT.

CDR3 amino acids: CASTPRGGPNYGYTF. The CDR3, as DNA: TGTGCCAGCACCCCCCGGGGAGGTCCTAACTATGGCTACACCTTC. V gene TRBV28 combines with J gene TRBJ1-2; D gene unclear. This CDR3 is 15 amino acids long. Trimming removed 7 bases at V and 0 bases at J, with 15 bases between. Looked up from germline, CDR1 is MDHEN and CDR2 is SYDVKM.